This passage covers 3 T cell receptor beta chains from one sample sequenced in a study of blood T cell repertoires in COVID-19. Assay: immunoSEQ multiplex PCR; the TCRdb copy retains only in-frame clones and omits some. The sample has around 160,000 clones, roughly 89% seen once. Sequenced material: PBMCs or T cells enriched from blood (not recorded which). The receptors originated from a woman aged 50 to 60 who had been exposed to COVID-19.

V and J are TRBV14 and TRBJ2-5, with D possibly TRBD1 on 6 matching bases. The CDR3 loop spans 12 amino acids. Germline-derived CDR1 and CDR2 are SGHDN and FVKESK. Trimming took 5 bases from V and 9 from J, leaving 13 bases between them. CDR3 sequence: CASSKGTPAQYF. CDR3 coding DNA: TGTGCCAGCAGCAAAGGGACACCGGCCCAGTACTTC.

The chain joins TRBV7-2 to TRBJ1-5; no clear D gene. Germline CDR1 is SGHTA and CDR2 is FQGNSA. The CDR3 covers 15 residues. Trimming stripped 4 bases from V and 6 bases from J, with 16 bases between. This CDR3 reads CASSSNSLGSQPQHF. For the CDR3, the DNA is TGTGCCAGCAGCTCCAATTCGCTGGGCAGTCAGCCCCAGCATTTT.

The chain couples TRBV6-5 to TRBJ2-2, with a possible D match to TRBD1 (6 bases). The CDR3 has 15 residues. V lost 7 bases and J 0 bases, leaving 12 bases between the germline ends. Germline-derived CDR1 and CDR2 are MNHEY and SVGAGI. For the CDR3, the DNA is TGTGCCAGCAATCAGGACAGCTCGAACACCGGGGAGCTGTTTTTT. It encodes CASNQDSSNTGELFF.